One and the same sample provided the 10 T cell receptor beta chains below, sequenced in a study of neurological immune-mediated disorders. TCRdb re-analysed the 5' RACE reads in MiXCR, keeping a single row per CDR3 protein. Among under 60,000 distinct CDR3 sequences, about 5.8% were seen once, and the ten largest hold approximately 1.5%. Sequences were obtained from CD4+ T cells from blood. These receptor sequences come from a woman aged 18-35 years with multiple sclerosis.

This clonotype was observed at least ten times. V gene TRBV7-9 combines with J gene TRBJ1-5; 7 bases line up with TRBD1. The CDR3 contains 14 residues. Germline lookup yields CDR1 SEHNR and CDR2 FQNEAQ (reference sequence). V was pared by 5 bases and J by 0 bases, with 1 base of the junction left unmatched. CDR3 in DNA: TGTGCCAGCAGCCGGGACAGTAGCAATCAGCCCCAGCATTTT. This translates into CASSRDSSNQPQHF.

This clonotype has a count of ten or more. In DNA, the CDR3 is TGCGCCAGCAGTGATAACAGGGCTGGCGAGACCCAGTACTTC. Protein product: CASSDNRAGETQYF. The J gene is TRBJ2-5, the V gene TRBV10-1; TRBD1 might be the D (6 bases). The V end lost 3 bases, the J end lost 5 bases, and 13 bases lay between the germline ends. Germline V lookup: CDR1 WNHNN, CDR2 SYGVQD (reference sequence). The CDR3 length is 14 residues.

This clonotype was counted ten times or more. The rearrangement links TRBV7-2 to TRBJ1-1; no firm D call. Germline-derived CDR1 and CDR2 are SGHTA and FQGNSA. V gave up 2 bases and J gave up 0 bases, with 7 bases separating them. The CDR3 has 14 residues. CDR3 residues: CASSLQLLNTEAFF. CDR3 DNA sequence: TGTGCCAGCAGCTTACAGCTTCTGAACACTGAAGCTTTCTTT. Filled out from reference TRBV7-2 and TRBJ1-1, the complete variable domain reads GAGVSQSPSNKVTEKGKDVELRCDPISGHTALYWYRQSLGQGLEFLIYFQGNSAPDKSGLPSDRFSAERTGGSVSTLTIQRTQQEDSAVYLCASSLQLLNTEAFFGQGTRLTVV.

This clonotype has ten or more counts. The V and J genes are TRBV7-9 and TRBJ1-1; 7 bases are a match to TRBD1. The CDR3 has 14 amino acids. Per germline, CDR1 SEHNR and CDR2 FQNEAQ (reference sequence). V shed 3 bases and J 3 bases; nucleotides not matched to a gene: 4. The CDR3, as DNA: TGTGCCAGCAGCTTGGCTGGACAGGACACTGAAGCTTTCTTT. It yields the protein CASSLAGQDTEAFF.

This clonotype was found many times. DNA for the CDR3: TGTGCCAGCAGCGTAGAGCCCAAAAACATTCAGTACTTC. Its translation: CASSVEPKNIQYF. The chain links TRBV9 to TRBJ2-4; D call uncertain. V was cut by 0 bases and J by 2 bases, with 3 bases left in between. In germline, CDR1 is SGDLS, CDR2 YYNGEE. The CDR3 extends over 13 amino acids.

This clonotype came up many times. The chain carries TRBV14 and TRBJ1-1; possible D gene TRBD1, 5 bases. Germline V gene sequence: CDR1 SGHDN, CDR2 FVKESK. The CDR3 length is 13 residues. Trimming shortened V by 1 base and J by 8 bases, and 11 bases separated the two germline ends. CDR3 protein: CASSQVRGGEAFF. CDR3 sequence (DNA): TGTGCCAGCAGCCAAGTGAGGGGAGGGGAAGCTTTCTTT.

This clonotype turned up a few times. The rearrangement links TRBV30 to TRBJ2-3, with no clear D. CDR1 and CDR2 from the germline V gene are GTSNPN and SVGIG (reference sequence). Trimming removed 8 bases from V and 0 bases from J, with 12 bases in between. This CDR3 is 13 amino acids long. Written as DNA, the CDR3 is TGTGCCGAGTCCTACGTTAGCACAGATACGCAGTATTTT. It codes for CAESYVSTDTQYF.

This clonotype has at least ten counts. The genes are TRBV12-3 or TRBV12-4 and TRBJ2-5, with D hard to call. V was trimmed by 6 bases and J by 3 bases, leaving 8 bases between them. The CDR3 spans 12 residues. CDR3 region: CASSLDEETQYF. The CDR3 bases are TGTGCCAGCAGCCTCGACGAAGAGACCCAGTACTTC.

In this sample, this clonotype turned up many times. The V gene is TRBV28, the J gene TRBJ1-6, with TRBD1 as a possible D gene (5 bases). Trimming shortened V by 4 bases and J by 7 bases, and 11 bases separated the two germline ends. CDR3 size: 14 residues. Germline CDR1 is MDHEN and CDR2 is SYDVKM. The DNA of the CDR3 is TGTGCCAGCAGTTCCGGGACGGAAAATTCACCCCTCCACTTT. This gives the protein CASSSGTENSPLHF. The full variable domain, in which reference TRBV28 and TRBJ1-6 provide the parts outside the CDR3, is DVKVTQSSRYLVKRTGEKVFLECVQDMDHENMFWYRQDPGLGLRLIYFSYDVKMKEKGDIPEGYSVSREKKERFSLILESASTNQTSMYLCASSSGTENSPLHFGNGTRLTVT.

This clonotype was observed a handful of times. The chain combines TRBV20-1 with TRBJ2-4; tentatively, D is TRBD1 (5 bases). Trimming left V 3 bases short and J 0 bases short, with 15 bases between. Germline V gene lookup returns CDR1 DFQATT and CDR2 SNEGSKA (reference sequence). The CDR3 is 16 amino acids. This CDR3 is CSASLRVLSAKNIQYF. CDR3 sequence (DNA): TGCAGTGCTAGCCTCAGGGTTCTCTCAGCCAAAAACATTCAGTACTTC.